This T cell receptor (beta chain) was found in a study of blood T cell repertoires in COVID-19. Study-level background: In each case, the material was cDNA or gDNA derived from T cells, B-cell-depleted T cells, or PBMCs.

The method was immunoSEQ multiplex PCR; TCRdb's version includes in-frame clones alone and lacks a portion of them. This table holds 150,000 to 200,000 clones, around 84% found once. Concerning this clone itself: The same CDR3 is also encoded by other DNA sequences in this sample.

Germline V lookup: CDR1 MDHEN, CDR2 SYDVKM. V was clipped by 3 bases and J by 0 bases, with 8 bases between them. This CDR3 has 14 residues. The receptor's source is a man between 35 and 55 years old with active or convalescent COVID-19. The specimen was peripheral blood. The chain couples TRBV28 to TRBJ1-1; D call uncertain. The CDR3 DNA reads TGTGCCAGCAGTTTGGGCCACATGAACACTGAAGCTTTCTTT. Translated, it gives CASSLGHMNTEAFF. Full variable domain (remainder filled in from reference TRBV28 and TRBJ1-1): DVKVTQSSRYLVKRTGEKVFLECVQDMDHENMFWYRQDPGLGLRLIYFSYDVKMKEKGDIPEGYSVSREKKERFSLILESASTNQTSMYLCASSLGHMNTEAFFGQGTRLTVV.